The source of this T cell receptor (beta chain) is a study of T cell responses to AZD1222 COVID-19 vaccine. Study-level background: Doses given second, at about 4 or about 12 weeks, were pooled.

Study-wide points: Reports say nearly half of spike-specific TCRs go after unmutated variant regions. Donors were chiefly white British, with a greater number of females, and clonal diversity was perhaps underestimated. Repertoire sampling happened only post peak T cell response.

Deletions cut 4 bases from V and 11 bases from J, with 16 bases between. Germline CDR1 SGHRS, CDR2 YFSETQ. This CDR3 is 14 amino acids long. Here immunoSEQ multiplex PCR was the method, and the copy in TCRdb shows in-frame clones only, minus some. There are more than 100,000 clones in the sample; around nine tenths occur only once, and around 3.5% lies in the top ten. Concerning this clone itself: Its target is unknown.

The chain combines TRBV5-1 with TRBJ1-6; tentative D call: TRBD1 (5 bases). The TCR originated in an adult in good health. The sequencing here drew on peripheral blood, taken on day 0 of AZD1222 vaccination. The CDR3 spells CASSQGDSRAPLHF. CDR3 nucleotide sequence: TGCGCCAGCAGCCAAGGGGACTCTAGGGCACCCCTCCACTTT.